The entry below gives a single TCR beta chain sequence along with its context. This CDR3 comprises 15 residues. Unmatched junction bases numbered 8, after V lost 4 bases and J lost 3 bases. Germline values: CDR1 KGHSH, CDR2 LQKENI. Time point noted: pretreatment peripheral blood. Patient sample counts ranged from 1 to 8, pretreatment and on-treatment. These data are taken from a study of PD-L1 blockade in urothelial cancer. Only in-frame clones appear in the TCRdb table, and some are missing; sequencing was by immunoSEQ multiplex PCR. The sample lists tens of thousands of clones, roughly 79% occurring once.

This sequence joins TRBV18 and TRBJ2-7; 8 bases match TRBD1. This receptor was identified in a man aged 70 or older with urothelial cancer. Sequences were derived from PBMCs, sampled around atezolizumab (anti-PD-L1) treatment. In nucleotides, the CDR3 is TGTGCCAGCTCACTCGTAGAGACAGGGGTCTACGAGCAGTACTTC. This encodes CASSLVETGVYEQYF.